A single sample gave rise to the 23 T cell receptor beta chains below, sequenced in a study of spatial heterogeneity in lung cancer. Specified time point: blood at routine non-recurrence follow-up after resection. Sequencing was performed on whole RNA extracted from tumor and nontumor lung tissue, or from frozen PBMC, and the material was left unsorted. TCRdb reprocessed the 5' RACE reads via MiXCR and lists one record per CDR3 protein. The profile shows more than 25,000 distinct CDR3 sequences, roughly 5.5% of them singletons. The sequenced sample was PBMCs, obtained at follow-up. All receptors derive from a male donor with early-stage non-small cell lung cancer.

In its sample, this clonotype was seen many times. The V and J genes are TRBV12-3 or TRBV12-4 and TRBJ2-1, with 12 bases matching TRBD2. Germline trimming cut 6 bases from V and 8 bases from J; bases unmatched to any gene: 8. The CDR3 totals 15 residues. The CDR3 is CASSLTSGRVDEQFF. The CDR3 nucleotides read TGTGCCAGCAGCTTGACTAGCGGGAGAGTCGATGAGCAGTTCTTC.

This clonotype was picked up many times. This chain uses TRBV6-2 or TRBV6-3 with TRBJ1-4; D gene unclear. V shed 6 bases and J shed 0 bases, with 5 bases lying between them. The CDR3 spans 13 residues. Germline loops: CDR1 MNHEY, CDR2 SVGEGT. The CDR3 coding sequence is TGTGCCAGCAGACAGTCAACTAATGAAAAACTGTTTTTT. This encodes CASRQSTNEKLFF.

A few counts support this clonotype. This chain uses TRBV5-4 with TRBJ1-1; D remains unclear. Germline-derived CDR1 and CDR2 are SGHNT and YYREEE (reference sequence). The CDR3 sequence is 13 residues long. V was clipped by 2 bases and J by 0 bases, with 5 bases between them. CDR3 in amino acids: CASSFWMNTEAFF. The DNA for the CDR3 is TGTGCCAGCAGCTTTTGGATGAACACTGAAGCTTTCTTT. Full variable domain (rest looked up from reference TRBV5-4 and TRBJ1-1): ETGVTQSPTHLIKTRGQQVTLRCSSQSGHNTVSWYQQALGQGPQFIFQYYREEENGRGNFPPRFSGLQFPNYSSELNVNALELDDSALYLCASSFWMNTEAFFGQGTRLTVV.

In its sample, this clonotype was seen many times. The genes are TRBV28 and TRBJ1-2, with TRBD1 identical over 10 bases. V was clipped by 4 bases and J by 4 bases; unmatched bases: 3. Germline V gives CDR1 MDHEN, CDR2 SYDVKM. The CDR3 is 14 amino acids. Written as DNA, the CDR3 is TGTGCCAGCAGTTCGGACAGGGGGTTCTATGGCTACACCTTC. Translating gives CASSSDRGFYGYTF.

This clonotype showed up just a few times. The chain has TRBV12-3 or TRBV12-4 and TRBJ1-1; tentative D call: TRBD1 (6 bases). Trimming shortened V by 7 bases and J by 1 base, and 10 bases separated the two germline ends. CDR3 length equals 13 residues. The CDR3 loop reads CASTRTANTEAFF. The CDR3 DNA sequence: TGTGCCAGCACCAGGACAGCGAACACTGAAGCTTTCTTT.

This clonotype was observed many times. The chain carries TRBV5-1 and TRBJ1-5, with 8 bases lining up with TRBD1. The CDR3 consists of 14 residues. Germline V gene sequence: CDR1 SGHRS, CDR2 YFSETQ. The ends lost 2 bases at V and 4 bases at J; junction bases unmatched: 2. The CDR3 loop is CASSFGTGNQPQHF. CDR3 bases: TGCGCCAGCAGCTTCGGGACAGGAAATCAGCCCCAGCATTTT.

CDR3 sequence (DNA): TGTGCCAGCAGCGCTTTACAGGGGTTTTCACCCCTCCACTTT. Translation gives CASSALQGFSPLHF. The genes are TRBV7-9 and TRBJ1-6; TRBD1 matches 7 bases. The CDR3 has 14 residues. Trimming removed 5 bases from V and 9 bases from J; junction bases left unmatched: 7. CDR1 is SEHNR, CDR2 FQNEAQ, per germline (reference sequence).

A word on this clonotype: A much bigger clone sits one base away, suggesting this may be a read error. In this CDR3 the conserved last residue, phenylalanine or tryptophan, is missing, so a read error is likely. This chain uses TRBV29-1 with TRBJ1-1, with no clear D. V was cut by 8 bases and J by 5 bases, with 15 bases left in between. Germline V lookup: CDR1 SQVTM, CDR2 ANQGSEA. This CDR3 spans 12 amino acids. This CDR3 is CSSHEPGTEAFL. CDR3 in DNA: TGCAGCAGCCACGAGCCTGGGACTGAAGCTTTCCTT.

The chain employs TRBV20-1 and TRBJ2-3; no reliable D call. From germline, CDR1 is DFQATT and CDR2 SNEGSKA (reference sequence). This CDR3 contains 14 residues. V was pared by 3 bases and J by 2 bases, with 12 bases between. CDR3 residues: CSASGEAPTDTQYF. As DNA, the CDR3 is TGCAGTGCTAGTGGGGAAGCCCCCACAGATACGCAGTATTTT.

The J gene is TRBJ2-7, the V gene TRBV6-2 or TRBV6-3, with D possibly TRBD1 on 6 matching bases. There are 14 residues in the CDR3. In germline, CDR1 is MNHEY, CDR2 SVGEGT. Deletions cut 10 bases from V and 1 base from J, with 17 bases between. CDR3 sequence reads: CAIRPTGRSYEQYF. The CDR3 nucleotides are TGTGCCATCCGGCCGACAGGCCGGTCCTACGAGCAGTACTTC.

There are many counts of this clonotype. The V call is TRBV7-9, the J call TRBJ2-5, with 9 bases matching TRBD1. The V gene's germline CDR1 is SEHNR and CDR2 FQNEAQ (reference sequence). The CDR3 loop spans 14 amino acids. V lost 5 bases to trimming and J lost 5 bases; unmatched junction nucleotides: 6. The CDR3 reads CASSGTGRQETQYF. The CDR3 nucleotides read TGTGCCAGCAGCGGGACAGGGCGCCAGGAGACCCAGTACTTC.

This clonotype was counted many times. The chain is built from TRBV4-1 and TRBJ2-1, with 9 bases fitting TRBD2. After removal of 1 base from V and 2 bases from J, the junction contained 9 bases not matched to a gene. Germline V lookup: CDR1 MGHRA, CDR2 YSYEKL. The CDR3 is 18 amino acids. CDR3 nucleotides: TGCGCCAGCAGCCAAGTCTCGGGACTAGCTGACCCCTACAATGAGCAGTTCTTC. Translating it yields CASSQVSGLADPYNEQFF.

This clonotype was counted many times. V and J are TRBV28 and TRBJ1-6; 7 bases align to TRBD1. CDR3 length equals 15 residues. After removal of 8 bases from V and 0 bases from J, the junction contained 4 bases not matched to a gene. CDR1 is MDHEN and CDR2 is SYDVKM in the germline V gene. The CDR3 DNA sequence: TGTGCCAGCGAGGACAGGAGCTCCTATAATTCACCCCTCCACTTT. Translation gives CASEDRSSYNSPLHF.

The CDR3 nucleotides read TGTGCCAGCAGCTTAGTTGGTAGCGGGGTCTCCGGGGAGCTGTTTTTT. Translating it yields CASSLVGSGVSGELFF. V and J are TRBV7-2 and TRBJ2-2; 8 nucleotides align to TRBD2. With V trimmed by 1 base and J by 6 bases, 7 bases remained unmatched. This CDR3 has 16 amino acids. Germline loops: CDR1 SGHTA, CDR2 FQGNSA.

Only a few counts were recorded for this clonotype. This chain connects TRBV6-6 to TRBJ1-1, with 11 bases lining up with TRBD1. V lost 5 bases, J lost 6 bases, and 5 bases stayed unmatched. CDR3 length equals 14 residues. Germline loops: CDR1 MNHNY, CDR2 SVGAGI (reference sequence). The DNA of the CDR3 is TGTGCCAGCAGTCATGGACAGGGGGCGGCTGAAGCTTTCTTT. This sequence encodes CASSHGQGAAEAFF.

This clonotype was picked up many times. The chain carries TRBV7-3 and TRBJ1-1; no firm D call. CDR3 length equals 14 residues. V shed 5 bases and J shed 1 base, with 11 bases lying between them. The germline gives CDR1 SGHTA, CDR2 FQGTGA. CDR3 in DNA: TGTGCCAGCAGCCGTGGGCAGCCGAACACTGAAGCTTTCTTT. Its protein product is CASSRGQPNTEAFF.

In this sample, this clonotype turned up many times. This chain uses TRBV7-2 with TRBJ2-2; D possibly corresponds to TRBD1 (6 bases). The CDR3 extends over 15 amino acids. Trimming removed 7 bases from V and 2 bases from J, with 14 bases in between. Germline V gene lookup returns CDR1 SGHTA and CDR2 FQGNSA. The CDR3 sequence: CASKSGTHNTGELFF. CDR3 DNA sequence: TGTGCCAGCAAATCCGGGACACACAACACCGGGGAGCTGTTTTTT.

This clonotype was recorded at least ten times. V and J are TRBV2 and TRBJ1-1; no firm D call. V was shortened by 6 bases and J by 1 base, with 3 bases between the two germline ends. The length of the CDR3 is 11 residues. Germline V gene sequence: CDR1 SNHLY, CDR2 FYNNEI. The CDR3 nucleotides read TGTGCCAGCAGCCCGAACACTGAAGCTTTCTTT. It yields the protein CASSPNTEAFF.

The CDR3 here is CSAIGTSGSWRNEQFF. The CDR3 DNA follows: TGCAGTGCCATAGGGACTAGCGGGAGCTGGAGGAATGAGCAGTTCTTC. V and J are TRBV20-1 and TRBJ2-1; TRBD2 agrees at 14 bases. Germline CDR1 reads DFQATT; CDR2 reads SNEGSKA (reference sequence). With 6 bases clipped from V and 7 bases from J, the junction kept 11 bases outside the gene matches. There are 16 residues in the CDR3.

The chain carries TRBV20-1 and TRBJ1-5; D is unclear. V dropped 1 base and J dropped 0 bases, with 7 bases sitting between them. The CDR3 totals 14 residues. CDR1 is DFQATT, CDR2 SNEGSKA, per germline (reference sequence). CDR3 region: CSARGRYSNQPQHF. The DNA for the CDR3 is TGCAGTGCTAGAGGTCGCTATAGCAATCAGCCCCAGCATTTT.

This clonotype was detected ten times or more. The chain recombines TRBV5-1 with TRBJ1-2, with no clear D. The CDR3 runs to 12 residues. CDR1 is SGHRS and CDR2 is YFSETQ in the germline V gene. The ends were cut back, 0 bases at V and 5 bases at J, with 5 bases in the middle. This CDR3 reads CASSLEAYGYTF. CDR3 DNA sequence: TGCGCCAGCAGCTTGGAAGCGTATGGCTACACCTTC.

At least ten counts were recorded for this clonotype. V is TRBV29-1 and J is TRBJ2-5, with 7 bases matching TRBD1. The length of the CDR3 is 13 residues. Germline assignment: CDR1 SQVTM and CDR2 ANQGSEA. The trim removed 4 bases at V and 5 bases at J, leaving 7 bases unmatched. CDR3 in DNA: TGCAGCGTTGTAGGGGGCTTGCAGGAGACCCAGTACTTC. Its translation: CSVVGGLQETQYF.

A few counts support this clonotype. Mismatch with germline at one junction end may stem from a read error. This sequence joins TRBV29-1 and TRBJ2-4; maybe TRBD1 (5 bases). The CDR3 covers 16 residues. The germline CDR1 and CDR2 sequences are SQVTM and ANQGSEA. The CDR3 protein is CSIEVNRQLAKNIQYF. CDR3 nucleotide sequence: TGCAGCATTGAAGTGAACAGACAGCTAGCCAAAAACATTCAGTACTTC. The variable domain in full, with the rest retrieved from reference TRBV29-1 and TRBJ2-4, is SAVISQKPSRDICQRGTSLTIQCQVDSQVTMMFWYRQQPGQSLTLIATANQGSEATYESGFVIDKFPISRPNLTFSTLTVSNMSPEDSSIYLCSIEVNRQLAKNIQYFGAGTRLSVL.